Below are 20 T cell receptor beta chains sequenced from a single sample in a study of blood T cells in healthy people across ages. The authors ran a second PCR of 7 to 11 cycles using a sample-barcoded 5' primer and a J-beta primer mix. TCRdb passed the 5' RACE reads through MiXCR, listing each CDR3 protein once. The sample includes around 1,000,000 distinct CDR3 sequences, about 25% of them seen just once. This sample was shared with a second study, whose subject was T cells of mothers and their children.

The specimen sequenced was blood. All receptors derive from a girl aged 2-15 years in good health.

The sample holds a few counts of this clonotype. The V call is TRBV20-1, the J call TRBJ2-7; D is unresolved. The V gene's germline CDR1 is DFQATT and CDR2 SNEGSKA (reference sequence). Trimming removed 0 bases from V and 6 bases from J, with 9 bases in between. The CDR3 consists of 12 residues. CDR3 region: CSARDWLPEQYF. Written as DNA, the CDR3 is TGCAGTGCTAGAGATTGGCTCCCCGAGCAGTACTTC.

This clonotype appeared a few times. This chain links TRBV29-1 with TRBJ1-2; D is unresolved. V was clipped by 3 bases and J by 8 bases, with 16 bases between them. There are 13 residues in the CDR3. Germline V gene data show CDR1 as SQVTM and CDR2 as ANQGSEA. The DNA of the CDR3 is TGCAGCGTTGACAGAGCTCCTCTCGGGGGCTACACCTTC. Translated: CSVDRAPLGGYTF.

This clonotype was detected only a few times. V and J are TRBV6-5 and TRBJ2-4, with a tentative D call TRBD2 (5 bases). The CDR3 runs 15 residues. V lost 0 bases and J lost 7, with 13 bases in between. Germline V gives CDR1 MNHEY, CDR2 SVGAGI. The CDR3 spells CASSYSMPPGNIQYF. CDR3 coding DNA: TGTGCCAGCAGTTACTCGATGCCCCCGGGGAACATTCAGTACTTC.

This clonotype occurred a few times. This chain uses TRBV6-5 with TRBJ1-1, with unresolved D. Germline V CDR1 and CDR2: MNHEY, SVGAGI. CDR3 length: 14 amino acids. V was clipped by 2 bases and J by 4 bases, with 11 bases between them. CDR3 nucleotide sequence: TGTGCCAGCAGTTACAGTGACGATGGCACTGAAGCTTTCTTT. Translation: CASSYSDDGTEAFF.

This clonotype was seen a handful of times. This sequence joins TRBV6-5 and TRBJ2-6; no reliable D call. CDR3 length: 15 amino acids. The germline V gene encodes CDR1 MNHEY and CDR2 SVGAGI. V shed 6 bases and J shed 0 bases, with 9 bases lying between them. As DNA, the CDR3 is TGTGCCAGCAGATTCACCCTCTCTGGGGCCAACGTCCTGACTTTC. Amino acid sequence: CASRFTLSGANVLTF.

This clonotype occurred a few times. DNA for the CDR3: TGTGCCAGTAGCTGGTTCGGGGACCAAGAGACCCAGTACTTC. Protein sequence: CASSWFGDQETQYF. The chain recombines TRBV19 with TRBJ2-5, with D perhaps TRBD2 (5 bases). From germline, CDR1 is LNHDA and CDR2 SQIVND (reference sequence). Trimming removed 6 bases at V and 0 bases at J, with 11 bases between. The CDR3 has 14 residues. Full variable domain (remainder filled in from reference TRBV19 and TRBJ2-5): DGGITQSPKYLFRKEGQNVTLSCEQNLNHDAMYWYRQDPGQGLRLIYYSQIVNDFQKGDIAEGYSVSREKKESFPLTVTSAQKNPTAFYLCASSWFGDQETQYFGPGTRLLVL.

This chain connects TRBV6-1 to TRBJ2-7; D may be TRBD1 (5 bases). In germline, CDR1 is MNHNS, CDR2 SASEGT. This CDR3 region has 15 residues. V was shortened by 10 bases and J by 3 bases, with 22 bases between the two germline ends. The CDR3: CATSVYQGKGYEQYF. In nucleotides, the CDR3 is TGTGCCACCTCGGTTTATCAGGGTAAGGGCTACGAGCAGTACTTC.

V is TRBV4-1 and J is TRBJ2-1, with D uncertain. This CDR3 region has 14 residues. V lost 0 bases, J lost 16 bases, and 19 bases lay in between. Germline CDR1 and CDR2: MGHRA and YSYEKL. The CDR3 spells CASSQEAPAPPNFF. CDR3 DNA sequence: TGCGCCAGCAGCCAAGAGGCGCCAGCCCCACCGAACTTCTTC.

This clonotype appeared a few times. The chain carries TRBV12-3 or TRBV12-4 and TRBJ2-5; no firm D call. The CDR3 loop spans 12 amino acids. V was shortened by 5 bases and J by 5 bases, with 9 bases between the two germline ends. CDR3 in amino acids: CASSEEGETQYF. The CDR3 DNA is TGTGCCAGCAGTGAAGAAGGGGAGACCCAGTACTTC.

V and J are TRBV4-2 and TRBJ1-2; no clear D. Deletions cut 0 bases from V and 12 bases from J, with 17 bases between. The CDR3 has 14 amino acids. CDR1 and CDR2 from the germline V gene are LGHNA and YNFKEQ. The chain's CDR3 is CASSQEGADFLHTF. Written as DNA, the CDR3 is TGTGCCAGCAGCCAAGAAGGCGCGGACTTCTTGCACACCTTC.

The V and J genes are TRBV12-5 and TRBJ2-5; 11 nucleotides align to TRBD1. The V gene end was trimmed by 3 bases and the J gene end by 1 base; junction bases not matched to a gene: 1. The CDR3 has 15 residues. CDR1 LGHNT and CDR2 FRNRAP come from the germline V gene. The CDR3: CASGFGTGGQETQYF. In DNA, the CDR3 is TGTGCTAGTGGTTTCGGGACAGGGGGCCAAGAGACCCAGTACTTC.

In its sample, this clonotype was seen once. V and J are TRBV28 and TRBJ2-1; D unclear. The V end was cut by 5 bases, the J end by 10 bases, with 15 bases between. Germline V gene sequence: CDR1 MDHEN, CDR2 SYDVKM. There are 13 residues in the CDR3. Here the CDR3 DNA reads TGTGCCAGCAGTCCTAGGGCCCGCAGGGAGCAGTTCTTC. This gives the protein CASSPRARREQFF. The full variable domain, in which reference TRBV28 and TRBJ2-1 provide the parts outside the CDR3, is DVKVTQSSRYLVKRTGEKVFLECVQDMDHENMFWYRQDPGLGLRLIYFSYDVKMKEKGDIPEGYSVSREKKERFSLILESASTNQTSMYLCASSPRARREQFFGPGTRLTVL.

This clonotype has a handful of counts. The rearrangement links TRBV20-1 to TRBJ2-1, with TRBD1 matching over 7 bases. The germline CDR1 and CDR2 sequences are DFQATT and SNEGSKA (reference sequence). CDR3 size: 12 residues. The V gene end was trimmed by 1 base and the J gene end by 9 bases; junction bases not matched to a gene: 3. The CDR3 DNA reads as TGCAGTGCTAGAGGGGACAGAGGTGAGCAGTTCTTC. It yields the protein CSARGDRGEQFF.

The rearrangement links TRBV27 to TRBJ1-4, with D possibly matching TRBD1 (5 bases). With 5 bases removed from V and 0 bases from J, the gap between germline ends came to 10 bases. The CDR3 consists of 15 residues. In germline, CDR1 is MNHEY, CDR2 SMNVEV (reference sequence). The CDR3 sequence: CASSRWGTTNEKLFF. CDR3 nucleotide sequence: TGTGCCAGCAGTCGCTGGGGGACAACTAATGAAAAACTGTTTTTT.

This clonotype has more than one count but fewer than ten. The CDR3 spells CSAREFWGEYF. The CDR3 DNA sequence: TGCAGTGCTAGAGAGTTTTGGGGCGAGTACTTC. The chain recombines TRBV20-1 with TRBJ2-7; possible D gene TRBD1, 5 bases. The CDR3 runs to 11 residues. Germline values: CDR1 DFQATT, CDR2 SNEGSKA (reference sequence). The ends were cut back, 0 bases at V and 11 bases at J, with 11 bases in the middle.

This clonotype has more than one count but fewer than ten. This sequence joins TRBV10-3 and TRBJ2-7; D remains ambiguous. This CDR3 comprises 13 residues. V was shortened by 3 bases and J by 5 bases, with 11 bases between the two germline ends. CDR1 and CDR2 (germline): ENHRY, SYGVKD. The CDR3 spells CAISEGNSHEQYF. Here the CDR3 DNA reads TGTGCCATCAGTGAAGGGAACAGCCACGAGCAGTACTTC.

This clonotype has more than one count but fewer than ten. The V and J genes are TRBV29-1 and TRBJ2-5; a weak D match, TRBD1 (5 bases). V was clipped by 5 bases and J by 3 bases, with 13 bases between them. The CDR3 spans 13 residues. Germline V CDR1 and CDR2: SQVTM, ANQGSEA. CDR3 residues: CSVRIGVEETQYF. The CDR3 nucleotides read TGCAGCGTTAGGATAGGGGTCGAAGAGACCCAGTACTTC.

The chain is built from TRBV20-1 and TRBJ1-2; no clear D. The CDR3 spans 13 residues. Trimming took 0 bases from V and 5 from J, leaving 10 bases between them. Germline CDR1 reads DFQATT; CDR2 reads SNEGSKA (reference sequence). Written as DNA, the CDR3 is TGCAGTGCTAGAGATCGGACTATTTATGGCTACACCTTC. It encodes CSARDRTIYGYTF.

The CDR3 is CSVGGIIYNEQFF. In DNA, the CDR3 is TGCAGCGTTGGTGGGATTATCTACAATGAGCAGTTCTTC. The chain uses TRBV29-1 and TRBJ2-1; the D is unclear. CDR3 size: 13 residues. Trimming stripped 4 bases from V and 3 bases from J, with 10 bases between. In germline, CDR1 is SQVTM, CDR2 ANQGSEA.

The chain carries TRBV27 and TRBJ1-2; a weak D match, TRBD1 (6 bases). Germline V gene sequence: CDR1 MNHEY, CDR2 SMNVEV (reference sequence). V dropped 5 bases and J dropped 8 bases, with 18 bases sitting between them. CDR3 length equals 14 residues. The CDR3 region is CASSIMGGSGGYTF. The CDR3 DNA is TGTGCCAGCAGTATAATGGGGGGCTCTGGAGGCTACACCTTC.